The clone carrying this T cell receptor beta chain was seen repeatedly, ten times or more. These data belong to a study of neurological immune-mediated disorders. With 10-nucleotide random UMIs, 5'RACE was used to make the cDNA. TCRdb redid the calling of the 5' RACE reads with MiXCR, one entry per CDR3 protein. The table has tens of thousands of distinct CDR3 sequences, 4.1% seen once. The CDR3 runs 15 residues. Germline-derived CDR1 and CDR2 are SNHLY and FYNNEI. Trimming left V 4 bases short and J 5 bases short, with 17 bases between. The sequence came from a man aged 50-59 years with multiple sclerosis. The sample taken for sequencing was PBMCs. This chain connects TRBV2 to TRBJ2-5; weak D call: TRBD2 (6 bases). The CDR3 sequence: CASSGMGGPGETQYF. The CDR3 coding sequence is TGTGCCAGCAGTGGGATGGGAGGCCCGGGTGAGACCCAGTACTTC.